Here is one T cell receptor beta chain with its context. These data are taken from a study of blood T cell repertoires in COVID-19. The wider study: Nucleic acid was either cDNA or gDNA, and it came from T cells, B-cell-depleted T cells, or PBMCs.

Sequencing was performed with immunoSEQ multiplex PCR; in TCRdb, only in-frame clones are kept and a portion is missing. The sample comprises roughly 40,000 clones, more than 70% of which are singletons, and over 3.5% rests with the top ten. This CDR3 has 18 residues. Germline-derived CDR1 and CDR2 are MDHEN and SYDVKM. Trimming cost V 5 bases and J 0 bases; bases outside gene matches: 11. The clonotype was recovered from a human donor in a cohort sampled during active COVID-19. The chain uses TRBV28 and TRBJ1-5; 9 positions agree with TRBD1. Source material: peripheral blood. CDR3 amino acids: CASSRGTGKGDSNQPQHF. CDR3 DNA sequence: TGTGCCAGCAGTAGGGGGACAGGGAAGGGGGATAGCAATCAGCCCCAGCATTTT.